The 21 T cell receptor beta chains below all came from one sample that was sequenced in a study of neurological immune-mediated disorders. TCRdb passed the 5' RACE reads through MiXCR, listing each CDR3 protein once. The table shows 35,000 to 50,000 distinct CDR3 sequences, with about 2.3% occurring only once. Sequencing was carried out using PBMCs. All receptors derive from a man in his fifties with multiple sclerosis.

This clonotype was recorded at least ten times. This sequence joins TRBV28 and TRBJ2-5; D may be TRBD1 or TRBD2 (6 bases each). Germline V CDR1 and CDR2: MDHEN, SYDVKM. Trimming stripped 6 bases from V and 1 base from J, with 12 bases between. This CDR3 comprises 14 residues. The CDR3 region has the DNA TGTGCCAGCAGCTGGGGGGACACCCAAGAGACCCAGTACTTC. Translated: CASSWGDTQETQYF.

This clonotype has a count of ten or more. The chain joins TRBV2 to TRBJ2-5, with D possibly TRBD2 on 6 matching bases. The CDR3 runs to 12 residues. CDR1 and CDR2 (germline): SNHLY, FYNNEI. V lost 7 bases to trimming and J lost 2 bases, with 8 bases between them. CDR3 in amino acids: CASMGGQETQYF. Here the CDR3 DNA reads TGTGCCAGCATGGGGGGTCAAGAGACCCAGTACTTC.

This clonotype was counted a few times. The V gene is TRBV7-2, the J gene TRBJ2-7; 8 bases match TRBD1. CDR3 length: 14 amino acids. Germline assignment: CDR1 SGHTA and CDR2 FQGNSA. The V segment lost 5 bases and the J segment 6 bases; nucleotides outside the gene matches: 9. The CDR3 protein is CASSPSDRVGEQYF. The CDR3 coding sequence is TGTGCCAGCAGCCCCTCGGACAGGGTTGGCGAGCAGTACTTC.

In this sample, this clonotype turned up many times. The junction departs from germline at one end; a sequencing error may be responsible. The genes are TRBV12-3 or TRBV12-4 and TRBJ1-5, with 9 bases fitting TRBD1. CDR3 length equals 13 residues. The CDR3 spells CASSDRGNQPQNF. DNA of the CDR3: TGTGCCAGCAGCGACAGGGGGAATCAGCCCCAGAATTTT.

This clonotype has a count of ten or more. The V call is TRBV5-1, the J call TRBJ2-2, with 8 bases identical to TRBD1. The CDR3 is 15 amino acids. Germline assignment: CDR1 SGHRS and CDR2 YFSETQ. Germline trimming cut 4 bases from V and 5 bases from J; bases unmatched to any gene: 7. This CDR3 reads CASSPGQGWTGELFF. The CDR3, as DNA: TGCGCCAGCAGCCCAGGACAGGGTTGGACCGGGGAGCTGTTTTTT.

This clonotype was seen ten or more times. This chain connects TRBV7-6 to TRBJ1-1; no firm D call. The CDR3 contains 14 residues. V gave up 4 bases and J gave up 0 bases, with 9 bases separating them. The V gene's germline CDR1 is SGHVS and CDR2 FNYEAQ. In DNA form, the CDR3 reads TGTGCCAGCAGCTCACCATCCCTGAACACTGAAGCTTTCTTT. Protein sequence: CASSSPSLNTEAFF.

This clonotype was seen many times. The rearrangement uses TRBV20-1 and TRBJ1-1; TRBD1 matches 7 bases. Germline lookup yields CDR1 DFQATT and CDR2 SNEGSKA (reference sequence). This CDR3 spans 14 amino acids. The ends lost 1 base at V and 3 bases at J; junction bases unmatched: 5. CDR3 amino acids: CSARGGQSYTEAFF. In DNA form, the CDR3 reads TGCAGTGCTAGAGGGGGACAGAGCTACACTGAAGCTTTCTTT.

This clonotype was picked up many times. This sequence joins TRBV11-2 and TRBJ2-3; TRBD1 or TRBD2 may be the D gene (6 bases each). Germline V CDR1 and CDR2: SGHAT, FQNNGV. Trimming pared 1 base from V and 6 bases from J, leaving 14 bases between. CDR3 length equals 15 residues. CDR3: CASSLVGGPGDTQYF. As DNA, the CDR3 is TGTGCCAGCAGCTTAGTTGGGGGGCCCGGGGATACGCAGTATTTT.

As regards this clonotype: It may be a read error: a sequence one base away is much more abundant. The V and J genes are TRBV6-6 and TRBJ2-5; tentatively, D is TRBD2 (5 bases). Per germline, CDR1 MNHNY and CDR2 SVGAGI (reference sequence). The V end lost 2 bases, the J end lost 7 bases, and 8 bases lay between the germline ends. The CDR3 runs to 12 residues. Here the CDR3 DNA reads TGTGCCAGCAGTTACACCGAGGGGACCCAGTACTTC. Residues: CASSYTEGTQYF.

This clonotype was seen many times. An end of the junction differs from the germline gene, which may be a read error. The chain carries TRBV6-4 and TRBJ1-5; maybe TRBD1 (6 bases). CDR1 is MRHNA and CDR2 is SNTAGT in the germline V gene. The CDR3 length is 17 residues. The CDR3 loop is CASSDLRGAESNQPQNF. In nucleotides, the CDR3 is TGTGCCAGCAGTGACTTGAGGGGGGCTGAGAGCAATCAGCCCCAGAATTTT.

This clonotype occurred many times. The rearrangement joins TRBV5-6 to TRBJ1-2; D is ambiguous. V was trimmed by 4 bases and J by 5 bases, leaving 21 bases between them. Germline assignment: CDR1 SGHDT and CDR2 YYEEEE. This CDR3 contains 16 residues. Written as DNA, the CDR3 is TGTGCCAGCAGCCCTCTTGGAATACCGCGGCCGTATGGCTACACCTTC. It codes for CASSPLGIPRPYGYTF.

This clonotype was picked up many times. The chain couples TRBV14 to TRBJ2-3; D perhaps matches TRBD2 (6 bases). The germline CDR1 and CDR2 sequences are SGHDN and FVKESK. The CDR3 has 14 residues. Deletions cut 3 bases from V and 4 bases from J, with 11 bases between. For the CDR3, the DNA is TGTGCCAGCAGCCACTGGAGGGGCGCAGATACGCAGTATTTT. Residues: CASSHWRGADTQYF.

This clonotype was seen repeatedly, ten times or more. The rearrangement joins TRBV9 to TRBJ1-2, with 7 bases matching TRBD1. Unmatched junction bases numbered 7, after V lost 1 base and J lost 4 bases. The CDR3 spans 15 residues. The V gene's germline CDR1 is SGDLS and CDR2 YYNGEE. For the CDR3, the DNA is TGTGCCAGCAGCGTATCAGAGGGGGCCGTCTATGGCTACACCTTC. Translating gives CASSVSEGAVYGYTF.

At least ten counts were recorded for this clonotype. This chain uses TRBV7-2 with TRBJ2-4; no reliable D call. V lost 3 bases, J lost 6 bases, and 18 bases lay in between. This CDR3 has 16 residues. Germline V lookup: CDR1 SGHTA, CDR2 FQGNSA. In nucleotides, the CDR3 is TGTGCCAGCAGCTTGTCGGCTCTGGCAGGTGGAAACATTCAGTACTTC. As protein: CASSLSALAGGNIQYF. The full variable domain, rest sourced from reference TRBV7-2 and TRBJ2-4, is GAGVSQSPSNKVTEKGKDVELRCDPISGHTALYWYRQSLGQGLEFLIYFQGNSAPDKSGLPSDRFSAERTGGSVSTLTIQRTQQEDSAVYLCASSLSALAGGNIQYFGAGTRLSVL.

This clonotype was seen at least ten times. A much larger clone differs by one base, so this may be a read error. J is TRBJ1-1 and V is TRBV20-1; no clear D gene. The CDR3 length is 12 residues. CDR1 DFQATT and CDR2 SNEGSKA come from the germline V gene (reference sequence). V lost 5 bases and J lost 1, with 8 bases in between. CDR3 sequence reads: CSAQLTNTEAFF. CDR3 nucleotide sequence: TGCAGTGCTCAATTGACGAACACTGAAGCTTTCTTT.

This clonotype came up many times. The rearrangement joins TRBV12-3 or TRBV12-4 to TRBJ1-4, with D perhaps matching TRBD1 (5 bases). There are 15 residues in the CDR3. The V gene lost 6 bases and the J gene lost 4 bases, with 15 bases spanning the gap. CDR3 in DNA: TGTGCCAGCAGCCGAAATGGGGGTCTTAATGAAAAACTGTTTTTT. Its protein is CASSRNGGLNEKLFF.

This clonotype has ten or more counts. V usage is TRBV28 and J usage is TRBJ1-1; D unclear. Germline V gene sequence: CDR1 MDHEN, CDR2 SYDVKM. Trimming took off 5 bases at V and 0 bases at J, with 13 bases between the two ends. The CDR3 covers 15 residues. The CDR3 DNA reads TGTGCCAGCAGTCCGGGCTCCCCCATGAACACTGAAGCTTTCTTT. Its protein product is CASSPGSPMNTEAFF.

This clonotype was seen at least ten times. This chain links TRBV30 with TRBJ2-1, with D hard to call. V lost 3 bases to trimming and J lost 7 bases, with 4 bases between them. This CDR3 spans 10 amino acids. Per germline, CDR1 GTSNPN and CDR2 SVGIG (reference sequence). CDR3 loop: CAWSGNEQFF. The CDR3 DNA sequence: TGTGCCTGGAGCGGGAATGAGCAGTTCTTC. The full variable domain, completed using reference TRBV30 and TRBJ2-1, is SQTIHQWPATLVQPVGSPLSLECTVEGTSNPNLYWYRQAAGRGLQLLFYSVGIGQISSEVPQNLSASRPQDRQFILSSKKLLLSDSGFYLCAWSGNEQFFGPGTRLTVL.

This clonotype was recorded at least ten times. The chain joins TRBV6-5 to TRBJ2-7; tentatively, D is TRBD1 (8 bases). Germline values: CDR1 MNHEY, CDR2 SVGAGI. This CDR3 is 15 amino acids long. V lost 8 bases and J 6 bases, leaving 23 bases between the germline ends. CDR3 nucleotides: TGTGCCAGCTCTCCCTCGGGGGGTGACAGGGGCGAGCAGTACTTC. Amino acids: CASSPSGGDRGEQYF.

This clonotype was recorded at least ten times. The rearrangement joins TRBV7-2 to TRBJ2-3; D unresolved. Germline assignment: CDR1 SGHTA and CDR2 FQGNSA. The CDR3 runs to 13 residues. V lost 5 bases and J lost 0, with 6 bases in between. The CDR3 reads CASSVTSTDTQYF. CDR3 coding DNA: TGTGCCAGCAGCGTCACTAGCACAGATACGCAGTATTTT.

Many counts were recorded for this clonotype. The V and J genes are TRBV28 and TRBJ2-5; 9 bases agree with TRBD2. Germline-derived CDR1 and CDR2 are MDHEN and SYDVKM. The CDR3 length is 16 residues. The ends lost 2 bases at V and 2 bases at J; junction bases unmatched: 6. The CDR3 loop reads CASSLVLAGIQETQYF. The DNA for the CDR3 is TGTGCCAGCAGTTTAGTCCTAGCGGGGATACAAGAGACCCAGTACTTC.